This is a list of T cell receptor beta chains from one sample in a study of regulatory T cells in long-lasting Graves disease. MiXCR was run by TCRdb on the multiplex PCR reads, yielding one entry per CDR3 protein. The sample yields hundreds of thousands of distinct CDR3 sequences, roughly 15% seen once. These sequences were also reported in another study, on T cells in Graves' hyperthyroidism and ophthalmopathy.

Sequencing used peripheral blood mononuclear cells (PBMCs), obtained at new diagnosis, from a patient treated with antithyroid drugs. These receptors all come from a woman aged 25 to 45 with Graves disease. The CDR3 runs from the conserved cysteine through the conserved F or W. Each record gives: J gene, V gene, D gene, clone size, CDR3 DNA, CDR3 protein. The D gene is left open where the match is weak. Clone size, where shown, is once, few, many, or a class for clones that have expanded.

TRBJ1-1 TRBV19 NA NA TGTGCCAGTAGTAAATTGGCTGAAGCTTTCTTT CASSKLAEAFF
TRBJ1-6 TRBV6-1 NA NA TGTGCCAGCAGTGAAGGGTACCATTATTCACCCCTCCACTTT CASSEGYHYSPLHF
TRBJ2-7 TRBV27 NA NA TGTGCCAGCAGGCCAAAGCGCGAGCAGTACTTC CASRPKREQYF
TRBJ2-5 TRBV20-1 TRBD2 many TGCAGTGCAAGCGGGAGTGGGCGAGAGACCCAGTACTTC CSASGSGRETQYF
TRBJ1-4 TRBV9 NA many TGTGCCAGCAGCCCCGGGGGAGATGAAAAACTGTTTTTT CASSPGGDEKLFF
TRBJ1-2 TRBV6-1 NA many TGTGCCAGCAGTGAAAAGGCATTCCTCTATGGCTACACCTTC CASSEKAFLYGYTF
TRBJ1-1 TRBV28 NA many TGTGCCAGCAGACAAATCCGCGGAGCAACTGAAGCTTTCTTT CASRQIRGATEAFF
TRBJ2-1 TRBV7-9 TRBD2 NA TGTGCCACGACCCATAGCGGGAGGGCCTACAATGAGCAGTTCTTC CATTHSGRAYNEQFF
TRBJ2-3 TRBV29-1 NA NA TGCAGCGTACTCAGGGGTGGGAGCACAGATACGCAGTATTTT CSVLRGGSTDTQYF
TRBJ2-2 TRBV7-9 NA many TGTGCCAGCAGCTTGGCCGAAGCTGGGGAGCTGTTTTTT CASSLAEAGELFF
TRBJ1-5 TRBV11-2 NA many TGTGCCAGCAGCTTAGCCGCAATGACTAGCAATCAGCCCCAGCATTTT CASSLAAMTSNQPQHF
TRBJ2-2 TRBV14 NA NA TGTGCCAGCAGCCAATTTCGGGGTGCCTTTACCGGGGAGCTGTTTTTT CASSQFRGAFTGELFF
TRBJ1-2 TRBV6-1 TRBD1 NA TGTGCCAGCAGACTCGACAGGGCTTGGGGCTACACCTTC CASRLDRAWGYTF
TRBJ2-5 TRBV11-2 TRBD1 many TGTGCCAGCAGCTCGGGACAGAACCCCTGGGGGGAGACCCAGTACTTC CASSSGQNPWGETQYF
TRBJ1-2 TRBV28 NA many TGTGCCAGCAGTTTCGTACGCGAAACCCGCAATGGCTACACCTTC CASSFVRETRNGYTF
TRBJ2-7 TRBV28 NA many TGTGCCAGCAGCCCAACTAGTTCGGGCTCCTACGAGCAGTACTTC CASSPTSSGSYEQYF
TRBJ1-2 TRBV27 TRBD1 NA TGTGCCAGCAGCCTCAGGGGGAGTTATGGCTACACCTTC CASSLRGSYGYTF
TRBJ1-6 TRBV2 NA NA TGCGCCAGCAGCCACCCCGCTGTAGAGGGGCTTTCACCCCTCCACTTT CASSHPAVEGLSPLHF
TRBJ2-3 TRBV12-3/TRBV12-4 NA few TGTGCCAGCAGCACCTTCGCAGATACGCAGTATTTT CASSTFADTQYF
TRBJ2-1 TRBV20-1 NA few TGCAGTGCTGACCCCACCACCCCCACCAATGAGCAGTTCTTC CSADPTTPTNEQFF
TRBJ2-1 TRBV30 TRBD2 NA TGTGCCTGGAGTGTACTAGCGGGAACTAATGAGCAGTTCTTC CAWSVLAGTNEQFF
TRBJ2-1 TRBV20-1 TRBD1 NA TGCAGTGCTGTAACCGGGACAGTTGGTTGGAGCTCCTACAATGAGCAGTTCTTC CSAVTGTVGWSSYNEQFF
TRBJ2-7 TRBV5-1 NA NA TGTGCCAGCAGCTTAGAGGGGTACGGGCAGTACTTC CASSLEGYGQYF
TRBJ2-1 TRBV5-5 NA NA TGTGCCAGCAGCGGCCGGACAGTTTACAATGAGCAGTTCTTC CASSGRTVYNEQFF
TRBJ2-5 TRBV6-1 NA few TGTGCCAGCAGTGGACCTACAGGGTACCAAGAGACCCAGTACTTC CASSGPTGYQETQYF
TRBJ2-2 TRBV11-2 NA many TGTGCCAGCAGCTCCCAGTTAACATCGAACACCGGGGAGCTGTTTTTT CASSSQLTSNTGELFF
TRBJ2-3 TRBV7-3 NA many TGTGCCAGCAGCCTCGAAGCGGGTCCCGTAGATACGCAGTATTTT CASSLEAGPVDTQYF
TRBJ2-7 TRBV6-1 NA few TGTGCCAGCAGCACCCTCGACTCAACCTACGAGCAGTACTTC CASSTLDSTYEQYF
TRBJ2-1 TRBV6-5 TRBD2 NA TGTGCCAGCAGTTATTTAGCGGGAGGGTCCCATGAGCAGTTCTTC CASSYLAGGSHEQFF
TRBJ1-1 TRBV20-1 NA many TGCAGTGCTCTGGTAGTTATGAACACTGAAGCTTTCTTT CSALVVMNTEAFF
TRBJ2-2 TRBV7-6 TRBD2 NA TGTGCCAGCAGCTCCCGGGGTAGCGGGAGTTCGACCGGGGAGCTGTTTTTT CASSSRGSGSSTGELFF
TRBJ1-3 TRBV7-9 NA NA TGTGCCAGCAGCTTAGAAGTGGATTCTGGAAACACCATATATTTT CASSLEVDSGNTIYF
TRBJ1-5 TRBV28 NA many TGTGCCAGCCGAACCAGGGGATCCCCTAATCAGCCCCAGCATTTT CASRTRGSPNQPQHF
TRBJ2-5 TRBV28 TRBD2 many TGTGCCAGCAGTTTGCCACGAAACCTAGCGGGGAAAGAGACCCAGTACTTC CASSLPRNLAGKETQYF
TRBJ2-2 TRBV6-1 NA NA TGTACCAGCAGGACTCGGGCCGGCACCGGGGAGCTGTTTTTT CTSRTRAGTGELFF
TRBJ2-5 TRBV28 NA many TGTGCCAGCAGTACGGGACTGGGGACCCAGTACTTC CASSTGLGTQYF
TRBJ2-2 TRBV7-2 NA few TGTGCCAGCAGCTTAGTGAGAGAGACCGGGGAGCTGTTTTTT CASSLVRETGELFF
TRBJ2-5 TRBV25-1 NA many TGTGCCAGCAGTGAATCCGGCACTGCCCATCTAGAGACCCAGTACTTC CASSESGTAHLETQYF
TRBJ2-3 TRBV15 NA few TGTGCCACCAGCGCCCGAGATAGGGCAGGGGCAGATACGCAGTATTTT CATSARDRAGADTQYF
TRBJ2-1 TRBV20-1 NA NA TGCAGTGCCCAACTCGCTCGTGAGCAGTTCTTC CSAQLAREQFF
TRBJ1-1 TRBV10-2 NA NA TGCGCCAGCAGTGGATTTCAGACAGCCGGAGCTTTCTTT CASSGFQTAGAFF
TRBJ1-3 TRBV14 NA NA TGTGCCAGCAGCCAAAGCCTTGCACTGAATGGAAACACCATATATTTT CASSQSLALNGNTIYF
TRBJ2-7 TRBV11-1 TRBD2 NA TGTGCCAGCAGACCCGATCCCCGACACCGGACTAGCGGGACCAAAGGGGCCTACGAGCAGTACTTC CASRPDPRHRTSGTKGAYEQYF
TRBJ2-5 TRBV10-3 NA NA TGTGCCATCAGTGAGTCGACGCTAGAGACCCAGTACTTC CAISESTLETQYF
TRBJ1-5 TRBV20-1 NA many TGCAGTGCTAGAGGTGGGGGCCATAGCAATCAGCCCCAGCATTTT CSARGGGHSNQPQHF